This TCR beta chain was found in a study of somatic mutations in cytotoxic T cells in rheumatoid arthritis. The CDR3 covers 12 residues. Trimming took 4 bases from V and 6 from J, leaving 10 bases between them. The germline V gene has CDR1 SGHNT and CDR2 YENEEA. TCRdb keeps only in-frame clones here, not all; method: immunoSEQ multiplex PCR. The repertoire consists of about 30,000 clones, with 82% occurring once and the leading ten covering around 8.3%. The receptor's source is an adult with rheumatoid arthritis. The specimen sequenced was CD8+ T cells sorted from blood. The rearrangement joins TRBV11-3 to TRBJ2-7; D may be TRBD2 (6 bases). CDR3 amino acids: CASSSGVREQYF. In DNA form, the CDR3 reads TGTGCCAGCAGCTCGGGAGTACGCGAGCAGTACTTC.